The 23 T cell receptor beta chains reported below all come from one sample, sequenced in a study of glioma-infiltrating T cells after dendritic cell vaccination. Repertoires were generated with immunoSEQ multiplex PCR, while TCRdb's copy carries only in-frame clones and drops some. The repertoire has about 50,000 clones, around nine tenths of them found once; the top ten carry 5.3%. Regarding time point: after dendritic cell vaccination, including at tumor progression/relapse. Sequenced here: blood, sampled after dendritic cell vaccination. These TCRs come from a human donor with glioblastoma.

CDR3: CASSLVGTGNSEQYF. For the CDR3, the DNA is TGTGCCAGCAGCTTGGTTGGGACAGGGAATTCCGAGCAGTACTTC. The chain links TRBV5-4 to TRBJ2-7; 9 bases are a match to TRBD1. CDR1 and CDR2 from the germline V gene are SGHNT and YYREEE (reference sequence). V was pared by 0 bases and J by 6 bases, with 7 bases of the junction left unmatched. The CDR3 is 15 residues long. Full variable domain (outside the CDR3, taken from reference TRBV5-4 and TRBJ2-7): ETGVTQSPTHLIKTRGQQVTLRCSSQSGHNTVSWYQQALGQGPQFIFQYYREEENGRGNFPPRFSGLQFPNYSSELNVNALELDDSALYLCASSLVGTGNSEQYFGPGTRLTVT.

The chain carries TRBV9 and TRBJ2-1, with D possibly being TRBD2 (7 bases). CDR3 length: 16 residues. The ends were cut back, 0 bases at V and 3 bases at J, with 13 bases in the middle. Germline CDR1 is SGDLS and CDR2 is YYNGEE. CDR3 amino acids: CASSVGGRELYNEQFF. The CDR3 DNA reads TGTGCCAGCAGCGTAGGGGGGCGGGAGCTCTACAATGAGCAGTTCTTC.

V usage is TRBV5-4 and J usage is TRBJ1-2, with 8 bases fitting TRBD1. Germline V lookup: CDR1 SGHNT, CDR2 YYREEE (reference sequence). The V and J ends lost 4 bases and 4 bases, in that order; junction bases with no gene match: 3. This CDR3 has 13 amino acids. The CDR3 DNA is TGTGCCAGCAGCGTCGACAGGGGCTATGGCTACACCTTC. Translation: CASSVDRGYGYTF.

The chain carries TRBV28 and TRBJ1-4, with TRBD1 as a possible D gene (5 bases). The germline gives CDR1 MDHEN, CDR2 SYDVKM. Deletions cut 8 bases from V and 7 bases from J, with 17 bases between. This CDR3 is built from 14 residues. In DNA, the CDR3 is TGTGCCAGCCTGGGGGGACGGCTTACTGAAAAACTGTTTTTT. Translation gives CASLGGRLTEKLFF.

The chain employs TRBV6-4 and TRBJ1-2, with D perhaps TRBD1 (6 bases). V was trimmed by 5 bases and J by 6 bases, leaving 13 bases between them. Germline V lookup: CDR1 MRHNA, CDR2 SNTAGT. The length of the CDR3 is 13 residues. The CDR3 spells CASSLQGQNGYTF. The CDR3, as DNA: TGTGCCAGCAGTCTACAGGGTCAGAATGGCTACACCTTC.

This clone occurred once. The genes are TRBV15 and TRBJ2-1; 11 bases fit TRBD2. J lost 9 bases, V lost 3 bases, and 7 bases had no gene match. Germline values: CDR1 LNHNV, CDR2 YYDKDF (reference sequence). This CDR3 comprises 15 residues. Here the CDR3 reads CATSRTSGAKGEQFF. CDR3 in DNA: TGTGCCACCAGCAGGACTAGCGGGGCGAAAGGTGAGCAGTTCTTC.

This chain links TRBV30 with TRBJ1-2; a weak D match, TRBD1 (5 bases). V was pared by 3 bases and J by 4 bases, with 12 bases between. The V gene's germline CDR1 is GTSNPN and CDR2 SVGIG (reference sequence). The CDR3 sequence is 13 residues long. CDR3 sequence: CAWRLTDFYGYTF. The DNA for the CDR3 is TGTGCCTGGAGACTGACAGACTTCTATGGCTACACCTTC. The full variable domain, with the rest looked up from reference TRBV30 and TRBJ1-2, is SQTIHQWPATLVQPVGSPLSLECTVEGTSNPNLYWYRQAAGRGLQLLFYSVGIGQISSEVPQNLSASRPQDRQFILSSKKLLLSDSGFYLCAWRLTDFYGYTFGSGTRLTVV.

The rearrangement joins TRBV29-1 to TRBJ1-5; D perhaps matches TRBD1 (6 bases). V lost 4 bases and J lost 1, with 11 bases in between. The CDR3 length is 14 residues. Germline V CDR1 and CDR2: SQVTM, ANQGSEA. The chain's CDR3 is CSVGQGTSNQPQHF. The CDR3 DNA sequence: TGCAGCGTTGGGCAGGGGACAAGCAATCAGCCCCAGCATTTT.

The genes are TRBV28 and TRBJ2-7; 7 positions match TRBD2. The CDR3 loop spans 18 amino acids. The germline gives CDR1 MDHEN, CDR2 SYDVKM. Unmatched junction bases numbered 19, after V lost 4 bases and J lost 4 bases. The CDR3 DNA reads TGTGCCAGCAGTTCGCAGAGGGAGGGATCACAGACAAGATACGAGCAGTACTTC. It is translated as CASSSQREGSQTRYEQYF.

This chain uses TRBV5-6 with TRBJ2-7, with D perhaps matching TRBD1 (5 bases). The CDR3 has 15 amino acids. CDR1 and CDR2 (germline): SGHDT, YYEEEE. V lost 4 bases and J lost 0, with 14 bases in between. CDR3: CASSLRRTLSYEQYF. The CDR3 DNA sequence: TGTGCCAGCAGCCTCCGTAGGACACTCTCCTACGAGCAGTACTTC.

V gene TRBV18 combines with J gene TRBJ2-5; 7 positions match TRBD2. Trimming removed 4 bases from V and 4 bases from J; junction bases left unmatched: 3. CDR1 and CDR2 from the germline V gene are KGHSH and LQKENI. The CDR3 loop spans 13 amino acids. The CDR3 region has the DNA TGTGCCAGCTCACGGACTAGTGGAGAGACCCAGTACTTC. Translation gives CASSRTSGETQYF.

Only one count was recorded for this clone. This chain connects TRBV30 to TRBJ2-3; 9 nucleotides match TRBD2. The V segment lost 2 bases and the J segment 2 bases; nucleotides outside the gene matches: 5. The CDR3 totals 15 residues. Germline CDR1 is GTSNPN and CDR2 is SVGIG (reference sequence). The DNA of the CDR3 is TGTGCCTGGAGTCCTCTAGCGGGATTCACAGATACGCAGTATTTT. Translation: CAWSPLAGFTDTQYF.

The chain has TRBV29-1 and TRBJ2-3; 8 bases are a match to TRBD2. Per germline, CDR1 SQVTM and CDR2 ANQGSEA. The CDR3 has 16 amino acids. Trimming at V came to 1 base and at J to 4 bases, leaving 10 bases not matched to a gene. CDR3 loop: CSVEVGAGGYADTQYF. The CDR3 coding sequence is TGCAGCGTTGAAGTTGGGGCGGGAGGTTACGCAGATACGCAGTATTTT.

The chain carries TRBV10-3 and TRBJ2-2, with 10 bases identical to TRBD1. The germline CDR1 and CDR2 sequences are ENHRY and SYGVKD. CDR3 length: 14 residues. With 7 bases clipped from V and 4 bases from J, the junction kept 3 bases outside the gene matches. CDR3 nucleotides: TGTGCCATCACCGGGACAGGGGCCACCGGGGAGCTGTTTTTT. Protein sequence: CAITGTGATGELFF.

The CDR3 loop reads CASSLPGGGNNQPQHF. DNA of the CDR3: TGTGCCAGCAGCCTCCCCGGGGGGGGGAACAATCAGCCCCAGCATTTT. The chain uses TRBV28 and TRBJ1-5; the D gene is possibly TRBD1 (5 bases). The V gene lost 6 bases and the J gene lost 3 bases, with 18 bases spanning the gap. Per germline, CDR1 MDHEN and CDR2 SYDVKM. This CDR3 is built from 16 residues.

The gene calls are TRBV7-6 and TRBJ1-1; 7 positions match TRBD1. This CDR3 has 16 residues. V was clipped by 7 bases and J by 1 base; unmatched bases: 12. Germline CDR1 reads SGHVS; CDR2 reads FNYEAQ. The CDR3 DNA reads as TGTGCCAGCACCATCAGGATCCCAGGGGGGAACACTGAAGCTTTCTTT. As protein: CASTIRIPGGNTEAFF.

This clone came up once. The chain combines TRBV6-5 with TRBJ2-7, with D possibly matching TRBD2 (6 bases). Germline V gene sequence: CDR1 MNHEY, CDR2 SVGAGI. Deletions cut 4 bases from V and 0 bases from J, with 10 bases between. This CDR3 comprises 14 residues. The CDR3 is CASSLEGTSYEQYF. In nucleotides, the CDR3 is TGTGCCAGCAGTTTGGAGGGGACCTCCTACGAGCAGTACTTC.

V gene TRBV18 combines with J gene TRBJ2-7, with a tentative D call TRBD1 (6 bases). The germline V gene encodes CDR1 KGHSH and CDR2 LQKENI. The V and J ends lost 4 bases and 2 bases respectively, with 12 bases between them. This CDR3 has 14 amino acids. This CDR3 reads CASSRQASAYEQYF. The CDR3 bases are TGTGCCAGCTCACGACAGGCCTCTGCCTACGAGCAGTACTTC.

J is TRBJ2-3 and V is TRBV9; perhaps TRBD1 as D (7 bases). The CDR3 is 17 residues long. Trimming removed 3 bases from V and 3 bases from J, with 20 bases in between. The V gene's germline CDR1 is SGDLS and CDR2 YYNGEE. CDR3 bases: TGTGCCAGCAGCGAGGGCAGGGGGGCGGGTGGTACAGATACGCAGTATTTT. Translating gives CASSEGRGAGGTDTQYF.

CDR3 sequence (DNA): TGTGCCAGCAGTGCGGGACAGGGCACAGATACGCAGTATTTT. Protein sequence: CASSAGQGTDTQYF. This sequence joins TRBV2 and TRBJ2-3; 8 nucleotides align to TRBD1. Trimming cost V 4 bases and J 1 base; bases outside gene matches: 1. Germline V gene lookup returns CDR1 SNHLY and CDR2 FYNNEI. The CDR3 sequence is 14 residues long.

The chain combines TRBV10-3 with TRBJ2-1; TRBD2 matches 14 bases. The junction had 5 bases not matched to a gene; V was cut back by 10 bases and J by 9 bases. CDR1 is ENHRY and CDR2 is SYGVKD in the germline V gene. This CDR3 region has 13 residues. For the CDR3, the DNA is TGTGCCACCTGGACTAGCGGGAGGAGTGAGCAGTTCTTC. Its translation: CATWTSGRSEQFF.

This clone is a singleton in its sample. This chain joins TRBV28 and TRBJ1-3; D gene ambiguous. Germline CDR1 is MDHEN and CDR2 is SYDVKM. Trimming removed 8 bases from V and 0 bases from J, with 8 bases in between. This CDR3 contains 13 residues. The chain's CDR3 is CASAGVSGNTIYF. CDR3 coding DNA: TGTGCCAGCGCGGGTGTCTCTGGAAACACCATATATTTT.

Only a few counts were recorded for this clone. The V and J genes are TRBV6-5 and TRBJ2-7; 7 bases align to TRBD1. CDR3 length: 15 residues. The J segment lost 1 base and the V segment lost 6 bases, leaving 9 bases of the junction unmatched. Germline V CDR1 and CDR2: MNHEY, SVGAGI. The CDR3 bases are TGTGCCAGCAGCCGAGGGGACAGCAGTTCCTACGAGCAGTACTTC. Translating gives CASSRGDSSSYEQYF.